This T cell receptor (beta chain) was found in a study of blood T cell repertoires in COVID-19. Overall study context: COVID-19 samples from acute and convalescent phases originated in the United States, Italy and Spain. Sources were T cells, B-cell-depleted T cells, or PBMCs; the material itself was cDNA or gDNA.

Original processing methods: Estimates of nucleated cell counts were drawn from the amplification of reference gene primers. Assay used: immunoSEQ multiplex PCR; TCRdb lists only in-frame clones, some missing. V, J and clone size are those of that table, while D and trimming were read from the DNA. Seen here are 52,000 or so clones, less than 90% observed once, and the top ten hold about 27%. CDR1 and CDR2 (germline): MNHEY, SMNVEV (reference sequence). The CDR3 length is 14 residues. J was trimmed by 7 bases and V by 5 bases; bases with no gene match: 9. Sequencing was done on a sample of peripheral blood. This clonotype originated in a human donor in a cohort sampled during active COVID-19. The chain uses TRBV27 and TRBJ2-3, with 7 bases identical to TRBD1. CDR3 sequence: CASSPRGIMNTQYF. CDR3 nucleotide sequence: TGTGCCAGCAGTCCCAGGGGGATTATGAATACGCAGTATTTT.